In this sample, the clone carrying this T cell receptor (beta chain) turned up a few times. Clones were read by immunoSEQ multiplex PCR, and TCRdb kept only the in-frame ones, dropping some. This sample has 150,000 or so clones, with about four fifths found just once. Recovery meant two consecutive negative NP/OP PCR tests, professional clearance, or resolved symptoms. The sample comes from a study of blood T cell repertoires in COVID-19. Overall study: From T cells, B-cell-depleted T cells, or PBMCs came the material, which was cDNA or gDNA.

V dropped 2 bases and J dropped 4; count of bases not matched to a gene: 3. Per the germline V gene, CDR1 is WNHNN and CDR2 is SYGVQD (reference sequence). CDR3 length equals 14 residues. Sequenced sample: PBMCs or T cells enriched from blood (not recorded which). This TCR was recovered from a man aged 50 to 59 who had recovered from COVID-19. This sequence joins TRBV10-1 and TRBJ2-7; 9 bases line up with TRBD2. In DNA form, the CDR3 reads TGCGCCAGCAGTGAGCGCCTAGCGGGGTACGAGCAGTACTTC. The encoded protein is CASSERLAGYEQYF.